This T cell receptor beta chain was observed in a study of immune evolution from preneoplasia to lung adenocarcinoma. Overall study: HLA loss of heterozygosity: about 7% AIS, more than 14% MIA, about 31% ADC, none AAH.

V lost 3 bases, J lost 1 base, and 4 bases stayed unmatched. Germline V gene lookup returns CDR1 MNHEY and CDR2 SMNVEV (reference sequence). The CDR3 is made up of 16 amino acids. Assay used: immunoSEQ multiplex PCR; TCRdb lists only in-frame clones, some missing. The table has around 6,100 clones, 75% to 90% seen once. General study results and limits: From normal lung to invasive adenocarcinoma, top clone frequencies appeared to decrease. Compared with EGFR-mutant or double wild-type lesions, KRAS-mutant nodules were more clonal.

Details on this clone: The antigen remains undetermined.

This chain uses TRBV27 with TRBJ2-2; 8 nucleotides agree with TRBD1. The receptor comes from a person between 50 and 70 years old with lung adenocarcinoma. Material for sequencing was FFPE invasive lung adenocarcinoma tissue. CDR3 in amino acids: CASSLTGVQNTGELFF. In DNA, the CDR3 is TGTGCCAGCAGTTTGACAGGGGTCCAGAACACCGGGGAGCTGTTTTTT.